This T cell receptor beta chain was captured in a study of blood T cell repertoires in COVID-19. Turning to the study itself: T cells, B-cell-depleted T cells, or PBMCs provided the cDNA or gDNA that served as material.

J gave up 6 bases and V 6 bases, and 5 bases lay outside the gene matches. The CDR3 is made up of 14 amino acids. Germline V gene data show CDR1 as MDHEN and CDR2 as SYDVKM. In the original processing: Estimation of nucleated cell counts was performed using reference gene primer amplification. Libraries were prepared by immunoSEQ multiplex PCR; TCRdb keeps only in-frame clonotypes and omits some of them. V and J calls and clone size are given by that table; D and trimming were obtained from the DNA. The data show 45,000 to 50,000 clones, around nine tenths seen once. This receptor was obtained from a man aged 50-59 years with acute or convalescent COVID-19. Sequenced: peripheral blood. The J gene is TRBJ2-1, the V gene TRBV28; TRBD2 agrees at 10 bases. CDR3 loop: CASRASGSVNEQFF. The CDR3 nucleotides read TGTGCCAGCAGGGCTAGCGGGAGTGTCAATGAGCAGTTCTTC.